Below, 14 T cell receptor beta chains from the same sample are listed, as sequenced in a study of regulatory and conventional T cells in RAG deficiency. Repertoires were generated with immunoSEQ multiplex PCR, while TCRdb's copy carries only in-frame clones and drops some. The repertoire holds more than 20,000 clones, with 90% to 95% as singletons. Blood CD4+ CD25-low CD127-high conventional T cells supplied the genomic DNA template. These data were also reused for a study on regulatory T cells. From that study: Primers: 52 TRBV forward and 13 TRBJ reverse.

Material: CD4+ T cells sorted from blood. Receptor source: a human donor in good health.

The V call is TRBV9, the J call TRBJ1-2; unclear D gene. Germline CDR1 SGDLS, CDR2 YYNGEE. With 0 bases removed from V and 4 bases from J, the gap between germline ends came to 13 bases. The CDR3 spans 15 residues. CDR3 DNA sequence: TGTGCCAGCAGCGTAGCAGACACACTAGCCTATGGCTACACCTTC. Amino acids: CASSVADTLAYGYTF.

V and J are TRBV5-6 and TRBJ2-7, with 8 bases identical to TRBD2. After removal of 0 bases from V and 13 bases from J, the junction contained 9 bases not matched to a gene. The germline V gene has CDR1 SGHDT and CDR2 YYEEEE. The CDR3 has 13 residues. Here the CDR3 reads CASSLVSAGAQYF. In nucleotides, the CDR3 is TGTGCCAGCAGCTTGGTATCAGCGGGAGCTCAATACTTC.

V gene TRBV19 combines with J gene TRBJ1-2; 7 nucleotides match TRBD1. Germline trimming cut 1 base from V and 7 bases from J; bases unmatched to any gene: 15. Germline CDR1 LNHDA, CDR2 SQIVND (reference sequence). The CDR3 contains 17 residues. CDR3 sequence reads: CASSIAAGGLSVSGYTF. CDR3 nucleotides: TGTGCCAGTAGTATAGCGGCAGGGGGGCTATCCGTATCTGGCTACACCTTC.

The chain recombines TRBV10-3 with TRBJ1-2, with D perhaps TRBD1 (6 bases). Between the trimmed V and J ends, which lost 3 bases and 8 bases, there was a span of 10 bases. Per the germline V gene, CDR1 is ENHRY and CDR2 is SYGVKD. This CDR3 contains 12 residues. CDR3 sequence reads: CAISEGGQGYTF. The CDR3 DNA is TGTGCCATCAGTGAAGGGGGGCAAGGCTACACCTTC.

The chain carries TRBV19 and TRBJ1-5; TRBD1 matches 7 bases. The trim removed 3 bases at V and 5 bases at J, leaving 7 bases unmatched. There are 15 residues in the CDR3. Germline V lookup: CDR1 LNHDA, CDR2 SQIVND (reference sequence). CDR3 amino acids: CASSIGGTEYQPQHF. CDR3 DNA: TGTGCCAGTAGTATTGGCGGGACAGAGTATCAGCCCCAGCATTTT. Complete variable domain (other parts from reference TRBV19 and TRBJ1-5): DGGITQSPKYLFRKEGQNVTLSCEQNLNHDAMYWYRQDPGQGLRLIYYSQIVNDFQKGDIAEGYSVSREKKESFPLTVTSAQKNPTAFYLCASSIGGTEYQPQHFGDGTRLSIL.

The chain couples TRBV7-9 to TRBJ2-5; D is unclear. There are 11 residues in the CDR3. Germline CDR1 reads SEHNR; CDR2 reads FQNEAQ (reference sequence). Trimming cost V 5 bases and J 7 bases, with 8 bases left between them. The CDR3 sequence is CASSTKGTQYF. In DNA form, the CDR3 reads TGTGCCAGCAGCACTAAAGGGACCCAGTACTTC.

V gene TRBV6-1 combines with J gene TRBJ1-4; tentatively, D is TRBD1 (6 bases). The V gene's germline CDR1 is MNHNS and CDR2 SASEGT. The V and J ends lost 0 bases and 10 bases respectively, with 15 bases between them. This CDR3 comprises 15 residues. CDR3: CASSEAQQGIGKLFF. The CDR3 DNA sequence: TGTGCCAGCAGTGAAGCTCAACAGGGTATTGGAAAACTGTTTTTT.

This rearrangement joins TRBV2 to TRBJ2-5; D unresolved. The germline V gene has CDR1 SNHLY and CDR2 FYNNEI. The CDR3 covers 13 residues. V dropped 7 bases and J dropped 4 bases, with 13 bases sitting between them. CDR3: CASTGTARETQYF. The CDR3 DNA follows: TGTGCCAGCACCGGAACGGCAAGAGAGACCCAGTACTTC.

The chain recombines TRBV15 with TRBJ1-4, with TRBD1 as a possible D gene (5 bases). V was cut by 3 bases and J by 0 bases, with 8 bases left in between. The CDR3 extends over 15 amino acids. Looked up from germline, CDR1 is LNHNV and CDR2 is YYDKDF (reference sequence). Here the CDR3 DNA reads TGTGCCACCAGCAGGGGGGACGCAACTAATGAAAAACTGTTTTTT. Protein product: CATSRGDATNEKLFF.

This chain connects TRBV5-4 to TRBJ2-5, with 8 bases that match TRBD2. Germline V gene lookup returns CDR1 SGHNT and CDR2 YYREEE (reference sequence). The junction had 10 bases not matched to a gene; V was cut back by 3 bases and J by 3 bases. CDR3 length equals 16 residues. The CDR3 sequence: CASSSPIAGREETQYF. The DNA for the CDR3 is TGTGCCAGCAGCTCCCCCATAGCGGGGAGGGAAGAGACCCAGTACTTC.

J is TRBJ1-1 and V is TRBV5-8, with TRBD1 as a possible D gene (5 bases). The V end lost 2 bases, the J end lost 5 bases, and 13 bases lay between the germline ends. This CDR3 has 14 residues. Looked up from germline, CDR1 is SGHTS and CDR2 is YDEGEE. CDR3 sequence: CASSFAGVRTEAFF. CDR3 nucleotide sequence: TGTGCCAGCAGCTTTGCGGGGGTCCGGACTGAAGCTTTCTTT.

The genes are TRBV29-1 and TRBJ2-1, with 7 bases identical to TRBD1. With 6 bases clipped from V and 6 bases from J, the junction kept 8 bases outside the gene matches. CDR3 length: 13 amino acids. Germline V lookup: CDR1 SQVTM, CDR2 ANQGSEA. CDR3 sequence reads: CSVNPTGTNEQFF. In DNA, the CDR3 is TGCAGCGTCAACCCGACAGGGACCAATGAGCAGTTCTTC.

This chain connects TRBV30 to TRBJ2-6; D gene ambiguous. CDR3 size: 13 residues. The germline V and J ends were trimmed by 0 bases and 4 bases, with 4 bases remaining between them. The germline gives CDR1 GTSNPN, CDR2 SVGIG (reference sequence). This chain's CDR3 is CAWSVNGANVLTF. CDR3 DNA sequence: TGTGCCTGGAGTGTAAACGGGGCCAACGTCCTGACTTTC.

The V call is TRBV6-1, the J call TRBJ2-3; D call uncertain. Trimming took 0 bases from V and 2 from J, leaving 0 bases between them. Germline CDR1 reads MNHNS; CDR2 reads SASEGT. CDR3 length: 12 residues. The CDR3 is CASSEATDTQYF. The DNA of the CDR3 is TGTGCCAGCAGTGAAGCCACAGATACGCAGTATTTT.